A single sample gave rise to the 6 T cell receptor beta chains below, sequenced in a study of tumor and adjacent non-tumor tissue in lung cancer. TCRbeta libraries were built with three rounds of nested PCR, modified from ARM-PCR. TCRdb processed the multiplex PCR reads anew with MiXCR; each CDR3 protein has one entry. The sample records about 110,000 distinct CDR3 sequences, approximately 71% being singletons. The template was RNA from unsorted bulk tissue. Material for sequencing was lung tumor tissue. Receptors were obtained from a woman in her sixties or seventies with non-small cell lung cancer.

The V gene is TRBV11-2, the J gene TRBJ2-5; weak D call: TRBD1 (5 bases). Per the germline V gene, CDR1 is SGHAT and CDR2 is FQNNGV. Trimming took 1 base from V and 4 from J, leaving 10 bases between them. The CDR3 has 14 amino acids. The CDR3 reads CASSLGGSIETQYF. The CDR3, as DNA: TGTGCCAGCAGCTTAGGGGGCAGTATAGAGACCCAGTACTTC.

As regards this clonotype: Germline is not matched at one junction end, which may reflect a read error. The gene calls are TRBV20-1 and TRBJ2-7; D gene ambiguous. Germline V CDR1 and CDR2: DFQATT, SNEGSKA (reference sequence). This CDR3 is 13 amino acids long. The CDR3 DNA sequence: TGCAGTGTTAGAGAGAATCCTGGCGACGAGCAATACTTC. This encodes CSVRENPGDEQYF.

Comments on this clonotype: This is likely a read error, given that the CDR3 carries no conserved phenylalanine or tryptophan at its end. The DNA is left out, because the CDR3 cannot be placed on it with certainty; the CDR3 is given as TCRdb lists it. J is TRBJ2-7 and V is TRBV20-1. Germline V CDR1 and CDR2: DFQATT, SNEGSKA (reference sequence). With termini counted, the CDR3 has 13 amino acids. CDR3 loop: CSAAALATYEQYL.

Regarding this clonotype: One junction end disagrees with the germline gene, perhaps due to a read error. CDR3 bases: TGTCCCAGCAGCCCCCGGGGGGATGGTGACACTGAAGCTTTCTTT. Amino acids: CPSSPRGDGDTEAFF. The chain links TRBV11-2 to TRBJ1-1, with D perhaps matching TRBD1 (5 bases). Germline CDR1 and CDR2: SGHAT and FQNNGV. The CDR3 totals 15 residues.

The chain is built from TRBV2 and TRBJ2-7; 7 nucleotides line up with TRBD1. The CDR3 contains 14 residues. V lost 8 bases and J lost 5; bases outside the gene matches: 12. Germline V gene data show CDR1 as SNHLY and CDR2 as FYNNEI. The CDR3, as DNA: TGTGCCAGCGTCATCGAGGGGGCGGTGAACGAGCAGTACTTC. Its protein is CASVIEGAVNEQYF. The full variable domain, completed using reference TRBV2 and TRBJ2-7, is EPEVTQTPSHQVTQMGQEVILRCVPISNHLYFYWYRQILGQKVEFLVSFYNNEISEKSEIFDDQFSVERPDGSNFTLKIRSTKLEDSAMYFCASVIEGAVNEQYFGPGTRLTVT.

J is TRBJ2-1 and V is TRBV7-2, with 9 positions matching TRBD2. Germline V gene sequence: CDR1 SGHTA, CDR2 FQGNSA. V lost 1 base and J lost 8; bases outside the gene matches: 9. The CDR3 is made up of 16 amino acids. The DNA of the CDR3 is TGTGCCAGCAGCTTAGTTCGGCTAGCGGGAAACTATGAGCAGTTCTTC. This sequence encodes CASSLVRLAGNYEQFF.